This T cell receptor (beta chain) was captured by sequencing in a study of shared clonotypes between healthy human individuals. Findings of the study overall: Relative to memory subsets, naive subsets generally showed larger estimated richness.

The CDR3 runs 11 residues. The V gene's germline CDR1 is ENHRY and CDR2 SYGVKD. Trimming pared 10 bases from V and 5 bases from J, leaving 9 bases between. Cells designated naive CD8 were CD45RO-negative and were positively selected for CCR7, with terminally differentiated effector memory CD45RA+ cells excluded. This clone was seen a few times. Its antigen remains unidentified. In the original analysis: ImmunoSEQ yielded junction-only sequences lacking quality scores, so filtering differed. Here immunoSEQ multiplex PCR was the method, and the copy in TCRdb shows in-frame clones only, minus some. The V and J calls and clone size come from that table; D and trimming were worked out from the DNA. There are approximately 600,000 clones in the sample; 85% to 95% occur only once, and approximately 0.11% lies in the top ten.

Specimen: naive CD8+ T cells sorted from blood. This receptor was identified in a woman between 25 and 40 years old in good health. V usage is TRBV10-3 and J usage is TRBJ2-1; D possibly corresponds to TRBD2 (5 bases). In DNA form, the CDR3 reads TGTGCCACATCACTAGACAATGAGCAGTTCTTC. This translates into CATSLDNEQFF.